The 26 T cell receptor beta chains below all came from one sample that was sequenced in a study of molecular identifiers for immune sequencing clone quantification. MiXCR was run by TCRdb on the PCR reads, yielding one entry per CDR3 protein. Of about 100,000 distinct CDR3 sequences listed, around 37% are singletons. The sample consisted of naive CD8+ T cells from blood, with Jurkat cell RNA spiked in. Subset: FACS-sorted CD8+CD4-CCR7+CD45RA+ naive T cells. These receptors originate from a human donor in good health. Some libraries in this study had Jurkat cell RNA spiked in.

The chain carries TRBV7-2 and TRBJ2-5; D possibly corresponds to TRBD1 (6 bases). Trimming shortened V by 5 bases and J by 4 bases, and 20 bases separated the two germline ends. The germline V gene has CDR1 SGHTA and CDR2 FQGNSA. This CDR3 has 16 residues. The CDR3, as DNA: TGTGCCAGCAGCCCCGGGACAACATACCTCCGAGAGACCCAGTACTTC. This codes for CASSPGTTYLRETQYF.

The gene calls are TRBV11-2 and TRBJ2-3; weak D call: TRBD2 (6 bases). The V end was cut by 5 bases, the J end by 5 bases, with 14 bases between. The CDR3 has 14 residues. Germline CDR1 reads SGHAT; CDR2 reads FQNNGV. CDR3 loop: CASSPYGSGDTQYF. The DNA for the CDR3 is TGTGCCAGCAGCCCATACGGGAGTGGAGATACGCAGTATTTT.

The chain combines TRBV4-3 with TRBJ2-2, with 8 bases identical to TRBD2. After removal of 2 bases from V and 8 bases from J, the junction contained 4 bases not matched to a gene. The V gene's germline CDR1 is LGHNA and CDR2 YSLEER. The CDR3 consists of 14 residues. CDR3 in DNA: TGCGCCAGCAGCCAAACGGGAGGGCCTGGGGAGCTGTTTTTT. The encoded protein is CASSQTGGPGELFF.

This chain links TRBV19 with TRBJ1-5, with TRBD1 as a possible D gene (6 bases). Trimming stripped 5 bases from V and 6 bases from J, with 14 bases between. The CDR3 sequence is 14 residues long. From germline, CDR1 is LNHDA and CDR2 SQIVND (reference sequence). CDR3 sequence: CASSVQGVFQPQHF. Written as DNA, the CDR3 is TGTGCCAGTAGTGTACAGGGAGTTTTTCAGCCCCAGCATTTT.

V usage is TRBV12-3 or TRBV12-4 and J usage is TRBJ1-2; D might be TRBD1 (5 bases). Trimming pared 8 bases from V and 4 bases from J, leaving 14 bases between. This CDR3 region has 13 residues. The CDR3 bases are TGTGCCAGCGGTTGGGACGTACCCTATGGCTACACCTTC. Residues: CASGWDVPYGYTF.

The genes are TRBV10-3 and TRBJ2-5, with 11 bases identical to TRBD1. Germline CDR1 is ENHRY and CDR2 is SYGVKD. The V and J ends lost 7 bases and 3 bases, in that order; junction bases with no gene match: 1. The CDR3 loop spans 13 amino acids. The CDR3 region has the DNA TGTGCCATCAAGGGACAGGGGGAAGAGACCCAGTACTTC. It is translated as CAIKGQGEETQYF.

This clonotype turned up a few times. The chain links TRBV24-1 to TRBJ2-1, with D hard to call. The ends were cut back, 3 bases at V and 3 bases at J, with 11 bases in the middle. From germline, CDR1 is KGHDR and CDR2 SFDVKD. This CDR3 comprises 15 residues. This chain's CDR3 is CATSDTRQGYNEQFF. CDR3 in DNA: TGTGCCACCAGTGATACCCGACAAGGCTACAATGAGCAGTTCTTC.

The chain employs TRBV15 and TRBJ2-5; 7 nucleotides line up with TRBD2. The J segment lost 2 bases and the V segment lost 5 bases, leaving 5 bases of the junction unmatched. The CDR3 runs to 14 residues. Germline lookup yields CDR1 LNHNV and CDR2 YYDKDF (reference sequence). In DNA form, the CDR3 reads TGTGCCACCAGCTCCAGCGGGACTCAAGAGACCCAGTACTTC. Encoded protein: CATSSSGTQETQYF. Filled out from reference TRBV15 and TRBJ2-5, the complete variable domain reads DAMVIQNPRYQVTQFGKPVTLSCSQTLNHNVMYWYQQKSSQAPKLLFHYYDKDFNNEADTPDNFQSRRPNTSFCFLDIRSPGLGDTAMYLCATSSSGTQETQYFGPGTRLLVL.

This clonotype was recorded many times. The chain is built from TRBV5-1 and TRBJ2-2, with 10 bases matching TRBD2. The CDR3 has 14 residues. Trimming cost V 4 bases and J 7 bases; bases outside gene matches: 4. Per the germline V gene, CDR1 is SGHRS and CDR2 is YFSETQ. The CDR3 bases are TGCGCCAGCAGCCTAGCGGGAGCGGACGGGGAGCTGTTTTTT. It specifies CASSLAGADGELFF.

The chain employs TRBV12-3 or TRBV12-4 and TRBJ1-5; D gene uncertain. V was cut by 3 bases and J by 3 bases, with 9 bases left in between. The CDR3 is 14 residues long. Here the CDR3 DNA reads TGTGCCAGCAGTTTGTGGCGGTCCAATCAGCCCCAGCATTTT. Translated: CASSLWRSNQPQHF.

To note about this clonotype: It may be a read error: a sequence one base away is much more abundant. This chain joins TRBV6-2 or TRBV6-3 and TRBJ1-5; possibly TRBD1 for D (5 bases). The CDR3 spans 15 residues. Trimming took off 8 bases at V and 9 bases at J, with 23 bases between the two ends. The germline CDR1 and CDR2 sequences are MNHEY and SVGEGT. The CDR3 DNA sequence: TGTGCCAGCTGTCACGACTACCAACAGGATTCGCCCCAGCATTTT. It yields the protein CASCHDYQQDSPQHF.

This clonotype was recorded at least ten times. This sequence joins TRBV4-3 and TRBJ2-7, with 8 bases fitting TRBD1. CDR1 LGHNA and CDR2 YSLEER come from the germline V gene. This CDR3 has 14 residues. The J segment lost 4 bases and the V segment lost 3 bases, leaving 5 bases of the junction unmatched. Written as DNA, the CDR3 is TGCGCCAGCAGCCACGACACAGGGGGATACGAGCAGTACTTC. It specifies CASSHDTGGYEQYF.

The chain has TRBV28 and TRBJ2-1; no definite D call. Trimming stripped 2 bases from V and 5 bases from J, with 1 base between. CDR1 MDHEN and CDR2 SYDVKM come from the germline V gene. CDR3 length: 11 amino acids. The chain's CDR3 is CASSLNNEQFF. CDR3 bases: TGTGCCAGCAGTTTAAACAATGAGCAGTTCTTC.

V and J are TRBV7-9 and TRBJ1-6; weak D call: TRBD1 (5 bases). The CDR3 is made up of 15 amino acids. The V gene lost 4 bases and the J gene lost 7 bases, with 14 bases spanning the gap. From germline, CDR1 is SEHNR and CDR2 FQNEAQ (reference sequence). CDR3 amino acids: CASSSGVGLNSPLHF. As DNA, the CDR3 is TGTGCCAGCAGCTCGGGGGTAGGACTGAATTCACCCCTCCACTTT.

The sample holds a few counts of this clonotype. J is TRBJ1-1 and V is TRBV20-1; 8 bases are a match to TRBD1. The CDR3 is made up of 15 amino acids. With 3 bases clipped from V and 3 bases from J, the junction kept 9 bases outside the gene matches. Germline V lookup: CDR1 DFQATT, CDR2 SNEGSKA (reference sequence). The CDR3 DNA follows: TGCAGTGCTAGCAGGGGGCCGGTGTTGGACACTGAAGCTTTCTTT. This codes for CSASRGPVLDTEAFF.

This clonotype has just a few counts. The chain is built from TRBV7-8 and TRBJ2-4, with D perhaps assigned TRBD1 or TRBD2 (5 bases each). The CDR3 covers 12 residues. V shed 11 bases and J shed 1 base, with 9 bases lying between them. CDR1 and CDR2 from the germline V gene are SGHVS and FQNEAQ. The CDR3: CASEGAKNIQYF. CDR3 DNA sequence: TGTGCCTCCGAGGGGGCCAAAAACATTCAGTACTTC.

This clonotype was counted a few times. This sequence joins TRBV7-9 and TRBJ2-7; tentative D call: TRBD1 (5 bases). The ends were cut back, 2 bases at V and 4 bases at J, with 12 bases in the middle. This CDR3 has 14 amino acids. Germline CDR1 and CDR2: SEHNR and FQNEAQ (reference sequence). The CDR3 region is CASSLLGQGYEQYF. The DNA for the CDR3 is TGTGCCAGCAGCTTATTGGGGCAGGGTTACGAGCAGTACTTC.

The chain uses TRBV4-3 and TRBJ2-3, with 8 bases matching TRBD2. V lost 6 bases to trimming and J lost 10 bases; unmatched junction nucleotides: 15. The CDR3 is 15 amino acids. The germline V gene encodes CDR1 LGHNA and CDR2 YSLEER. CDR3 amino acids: CASSYTGRAGDAQYF. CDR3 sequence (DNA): TGCGCCAGCAGTTATACCGGGAGGGCCGGGGATGCGCAGTATTTT.

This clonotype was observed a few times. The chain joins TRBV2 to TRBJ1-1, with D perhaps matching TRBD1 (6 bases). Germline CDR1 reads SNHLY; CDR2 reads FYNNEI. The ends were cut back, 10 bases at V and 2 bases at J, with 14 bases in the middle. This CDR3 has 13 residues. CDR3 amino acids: CAIETGGNTEAFF. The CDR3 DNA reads TGTGCCATCGAGACAGGAGGTAACACTGAAGCTTTCTTT.

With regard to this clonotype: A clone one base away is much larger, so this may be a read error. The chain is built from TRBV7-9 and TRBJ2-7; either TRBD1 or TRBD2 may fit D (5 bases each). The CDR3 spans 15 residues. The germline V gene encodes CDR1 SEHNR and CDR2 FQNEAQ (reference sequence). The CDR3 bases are TGTGCCAGCAGCCCGGGACCGAAGGGCTCCTACGAGCAGAACTTC. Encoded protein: CASSPGPKGSYEQNF.

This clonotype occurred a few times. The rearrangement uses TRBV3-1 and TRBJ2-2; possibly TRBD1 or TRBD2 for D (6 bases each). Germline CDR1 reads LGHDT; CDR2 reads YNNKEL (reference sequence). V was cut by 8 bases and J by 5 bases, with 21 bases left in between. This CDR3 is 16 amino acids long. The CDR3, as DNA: TGTGCCAGCCGGGGCGGGACACAGCTATATACCGGGGAGCTGTTTTTT. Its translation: CASRGGTQLYTGELFF.

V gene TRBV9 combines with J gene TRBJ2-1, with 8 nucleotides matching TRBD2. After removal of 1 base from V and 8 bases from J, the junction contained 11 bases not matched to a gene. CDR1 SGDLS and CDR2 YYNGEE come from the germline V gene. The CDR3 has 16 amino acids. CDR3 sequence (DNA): TGTGCCAGCAGCGTAATCGGGAGGGAGGGCCTTGATGAGCAGTTCTTC. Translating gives CASSVIGREGLDEQFF.

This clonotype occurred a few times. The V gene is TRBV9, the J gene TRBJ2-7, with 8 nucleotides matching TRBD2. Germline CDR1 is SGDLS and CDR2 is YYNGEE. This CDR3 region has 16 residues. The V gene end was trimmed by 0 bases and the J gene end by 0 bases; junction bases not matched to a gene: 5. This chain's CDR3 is CASSVAPAGGSYEQYF. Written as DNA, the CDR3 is TGTGCCAGCAGCGTAGCTCCCGCGGGAGGCTCCTACGAGCAGTACTTC.

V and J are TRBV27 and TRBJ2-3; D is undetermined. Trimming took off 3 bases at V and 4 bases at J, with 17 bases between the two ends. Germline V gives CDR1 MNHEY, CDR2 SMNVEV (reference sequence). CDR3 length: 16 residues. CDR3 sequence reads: CASSLLRASGPDTQYF. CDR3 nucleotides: TGTGCCAGCAGTTTGCTCCGGGCCTCTGGCCCAGATACGCAGTATTTT.

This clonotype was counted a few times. The CDR3 DNA reads TGCAGTGCCCCCCCTCTAGCGGGAGAATTCGATACGCAGTATTTT. Translation: CSAPPLAGEFDTQYF. The genes are TRBV20-1 and TRBJ2-3; the match to TRBD2 covers 10 bases. After removal of 6 bases from V and 6 bases from J, the junction contained 12 bases not matched to a gene. The CDR3 sequence is 15 residues long. CDR1 is DFQATT, CDR2 SNEGSKA, per germline (reference sequence).

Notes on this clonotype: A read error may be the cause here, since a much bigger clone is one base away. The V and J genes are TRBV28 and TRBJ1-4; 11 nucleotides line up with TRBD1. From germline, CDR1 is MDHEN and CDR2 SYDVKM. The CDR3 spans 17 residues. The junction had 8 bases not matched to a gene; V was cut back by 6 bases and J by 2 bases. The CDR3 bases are TGTGCCAGCAGAACTGTTGGACAGGGGGCGACTAATGAAAAACTGTTTTTT. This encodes CASRTVGQGATNEKLFF.